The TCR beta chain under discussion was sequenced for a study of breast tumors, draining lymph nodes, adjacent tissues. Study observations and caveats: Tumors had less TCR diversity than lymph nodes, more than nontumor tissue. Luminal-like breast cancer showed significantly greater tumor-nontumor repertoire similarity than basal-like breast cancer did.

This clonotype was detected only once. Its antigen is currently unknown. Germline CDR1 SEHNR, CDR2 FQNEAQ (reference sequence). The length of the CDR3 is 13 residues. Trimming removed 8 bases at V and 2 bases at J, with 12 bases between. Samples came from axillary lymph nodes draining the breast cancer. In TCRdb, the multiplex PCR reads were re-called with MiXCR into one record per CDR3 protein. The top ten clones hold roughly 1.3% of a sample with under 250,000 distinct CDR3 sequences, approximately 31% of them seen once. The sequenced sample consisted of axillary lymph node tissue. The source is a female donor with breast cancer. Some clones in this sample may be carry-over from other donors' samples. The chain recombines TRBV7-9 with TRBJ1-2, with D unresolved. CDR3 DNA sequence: TGTGCCAGCCGAACCCCGGCGAACTATGGCTACACCTTC. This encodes CASRTPANYGYTF.